The next 11 T cell receptor beta chains were all read from a single sample in a study of cytomegalovirus exposure and HLA in healthy donors. The protocol was immunoSEQ multiplex PCR, while the TCRdb copy is restricted to in-frame clones and leaves out a portion. The sample yields about 130,000 clones, about 80% seen once. Source material: PBMCs. The receptors come from a young man in good health and CMV-seropositive.

The DNA of the CDR3 is TGTGCCAGCGCCCGCGAGAGGGAGAGGGATGGCTACACCTTC. It encodes CASARERERDGYTF. The rearrangement links TRBV11-2 to TRBJ1-2; D unresolved. Trimming removed 8 bases at V and 6 bases at J, with 19 bases between. The CDR3 runs 14 residues. Germline lookup yields CDR1 SGHAT and CDR2 FQNNGV.

The rearrangement joins TRBV7-3 to TRBJ2-7; 8 bases map to TRBD2. Germline trimming cut 0 bases from V and 5 bases from J; bases unmatched to any gene: 3. This CDR3 has 14 residues. Germline lookup yields CDR1 SGHTA and CDR2 FQGTGA. Here the CDR3 DNA reads TGTGCCAGCAGCTTAACCGGGACTAGTGACGAGCAGTACTTC. Protein: CASSLTGTSDEQYF.

The J gene is TRBJ2-3, the V gene TRBV29-1; no clear D gene. The CDR3 totals 10 residues. Germline-derived CDR1 and CDR2 are SQVTM and ANQGSEA. V was trimmed by 4 bases and J by 6 bases, leaving 5 bases between them. The DNA of the CDR3 is TGCAGCGTTGGAGCGGATACGCAGTATTTT. Translated: CSVGADTQYF.

The genes are TRBV2 and TRBJ1-1; D perhaps matches TRBD1 (6 bases). Germline CDR1 is SNHLY and CDR2 is FYNNEI. The V end lost 7 bases, the J end lost 5 bases, and 11 bases lay between the germline ends. The CDR3 has 12 amino acids. CDR3 in amino acids: CASTDRGTEAFF. The CDR3 region has the DNA TGTGCCAGCACGGACAGAGGGACTGAAGCTTTCTTT.

This chain connects TRBV5-4 to TRBJ1-4; 7 bases fit TRBD1. J was trimmed by 12 bases and V by 0 bases; bases with no gene match: 11. Germline V lookup: CDR1 SGHNT, CDR2 YYREEE (reference sequence). The CDR3 consists of 15 residues. The CDR3 region has the DNA TGTGCCAGCAGCTTGGGCCCGGGACAGAGAGAAGAACTGTTTTTT. Its translation: CASSLGPGQREELFF.

This clone has a single count. In DNA, the CDR3 is TGCGCCAGCAGCCAAGCGGGGACAGTCCAAGAGACCCAGTACTTC. Amino acid sequence: CASSQAGTVQETQYF. The V and J genes are TRBV4-1 and TRBJ2-5; the match to TRBD1 covers 7 bases. V shed 1 base, J shed 1 base, and the junction held 3 bases outside the gene matches. The CDR3 has 15 residues. Germline-derived CDR1 and CDR2 are MGHRA and YSYEKL.

V usage is TRBV7-3 and J usage is TRBJ2-6; D possibly corresponds to TRBD1 (6 bases). Germline-derived CDR1 and CDR2 are SGHTA and FQGTGA. V gave up 6 bases and J gave up 4 bases, with 13 bases separating them. The CDR3 is 15 amino acids. The CDR3 region has the DNA TGTGCCAGCAGACCAGGGGTTACAGGGGCCAACGTCCTGACTTTC. It is translated as CASRPGVTGANVLTF.

The gene calls are TRBV29-1 and TRBJ1-2; no definite D call. The CDR3 loop spans 11 amino acids. The germline V and J ends were trimmed by 2 bases and 6 bases, with 7 bases remaining between them. CDR1 and CDR2 (germline): SQVTM, ANQGSEA. The chain's CDR3 is CSVELYNGYTF. CDR3 coding DNA: TGCAGCGTTGAACTGTACAATGGCTACACCTTC.

The chain couples TRBV27 to TRBJ2-7, with 7 bases fitting TRBD2. The V segment lost 1 base and the J segment 4 bases; nucleotides outside the gene matches: 4. Germline V gene sequence: CDR1 MNHEY, CDR2 SMNVEV (reference sequence). The CDR3 is 14 residues long. The CDR3 sequence is CASSLWGGFYEQYF. CDR3 nucleotide sequence: TGTGCCAGCAGTTTATGGGGGGGGTTTTACGAGCAGTACTTC.

The gene calls are TRBV6-5 and TRBJ2-7; 9 nucleotides line up with TRBD2. The CDR3 is 16 amino acids. CDR1 and CDR2 (germline): MNHEY, SVGAGI. V lost 0 bases and J lost 4; bases outside the gene matches: 7. The CDR3 nucleotides read TGTGCCAGCAGTTACTCATTGCTAGCGGGGTGGTACGAGCAGTACTTC. Protein product: CASSYSLLAGWYEQYF.

The rearrangement uses TRBV7-2 and TRBJ1-5, with D maybe TRBD1 (6 bases). CDR1 and CDR2 from the germline V gene are SGHTA and FQGNSA. There are 14 residues in the CDR3. Trimming cost V 1 base and J 5 bases, with 9 bases left between them. DNA of the CDR3: TGTGCCAGCAGCTTAGGACAGGTCCATCAGCCCCAGCATTTT. Translating gives CASSLGQVHQPQHF.